One sample yielded the 13 T cell receptor beta chains listed below, sequenced in a study of blood T cell repertoires in COVID-19. Some clones are missing from TCRdb's copy, which holds only in-frame ones; the method was immunoSEQ multiplex PCR. The sample lists 450,000 or so clones; roughly 89% were seen once. The sample comprised peripheral blood. The source is a young man with COVID-19, enrolled during active disease.

V usage is TRBV19 and J usage is TRBJ2-3; 7 bases align to TRBD2. CDR3 length: 19 amino acids. Germline assignment: CDR1 LNHDA and CDR2 SQIVND (reference sequence). The V segment lost 2 bases and the J segment 0 bases; nucleotides outside the gene matches: 14. CDR3 loop: CASSIWGGRGPTSTDTQYF. CDR3 sequence (DNA): TGTGCCAGTAGTATATGGGGGGGACGGGGACCTACTAGCACAGATACGCAGTATTTT.

The chain has TRBV6-1 and TRBJ2-5; 9 bases agree with TRBD2. The CDR3 has 15 amino acids. Germline loops: CDR1 MNHNS, CDR2 SASEGT. J was trimmed by 4 bases and V by 2 bases; bases with no gene match: 5. DNA for the CDR3: TGTGCCAGCAGTGAATTAGCGGGAGAGCGAGAGACCCAGTACTTC. Protein product: CASSELAGERETQYF.

On this clone itself: Within the sample, other DNA sequences also encode this same CDR3. This chain joins TRBV18 and TRBJ1-3; D uncertain. This CDR3 spans 14 amino acids. V lost 3 bases, J lost 1 base, and 7 bases lay in between. From germline, CDR1 is KGHSH and CDR2 LQKENI. CDR3 coding DNA: TGTGCCAGCTCACCCCAGGAATCTGGAAACACCATATATTTT. This codes for CASSPQESGNTIYF. The entire variable domain, with the rest obtained from reference TRBV18 and TRBJ1-3, is as follows: NAGVMQNPRHLVRRRGQEARLRCSPMKGHSHVYWYRQLPEEGLKFMVYLQKENIIDESGMPKERFSAEFPKEGPSILRIQQVVRGDSAAYFCASSPQESGNTIYFGEGSWLTVV.

The genes are TRBV5-6 and TRBJ2-5, with TRBD1 matching 11 bases. With 2 bases clipped from V and 2 bases from J, the junction kept 2 bases outside the gene matches. Germline V gene lookup returns CDR1 SGHDT and CDR2 YYEEEE. There are 15 residues in the CDR3. CDR3: CASSFGTGGQETQYF. The CDR3, as DNA: TGTGCCAGCAGCTTCGGGACAGGGGGTCAAGAGACCCAGTACTTC.

The chain joins TRBV2 to TRBJ2-1, with D possibly matching TRBD2 (6 bases). V lost 7 bases and J 2 bases, leaving 18 bases between the germline ends. The germline CDR1 and CDR2 sequences are SNHLY and FYNNEI. The CDR3 covers 16 residues. CDR3 amino acids: CASTTDQDYPYNEQFF. DNA of the CDR3: TGTGCCAGCACCACAGATCAGGACTACCCCTACAATGAGCAGTTCTTC.

V usage is TRBV19 and J usage is TRBJ2-1, with no clear D. Deletions cut 2 bases from V and 0 bases from J, with 11 bases between. Germline V gene sequence: CDR1 LNHDA, CDR2 SQIVND (reference sequence). This CDR3 has 16 amino acids. CDR3 residues: CASSITGVLSYNEQFF. In DNA, the CDR3 is TGTGCCAGTAGTATAACTGGAGTTCTCTCCTACAATGAGCAGTTCTTC. The full variable domain, completed using reference TRBV19 and TRBJ2-1, is DGGITQSPKYLFRKEGQNVTLSCEQNLNHDAMYWYRQDPGQGLRLIYYSQIVNDFQKGDIAEGYSVSREKKESFPLTVTSAQKNPTAFYLCASSITGVLSYNEQFFGPGTRLTVL.

This chain links TRBV21-1 with TRBJ1-6; no check of the table's D call, TRBD1, against the DNA was made. TRBV21-1 is a documented pseudogene. CDR3 length equals 13 residues. The CDR3 sequence is CASSINRVSPLHF. The CDR3 coding sequence is TGTGCCAGCAGCATAAACAGGGTCTCACCCCTCCACTTT.

The V call is TRBV11-3, the J call TRBJ2-3; 9 bases are shared with TRBD2. CDR3 length: 16 residues. V shed 5 bases and J 0 bases; nucleotides not matched to a gene: 6. Looked up from germline, CDR1 is SGHNT and CDR2 is YENEEA. In DNA, the CDR3 is TGTGCCAGCAGCCTCGGACTAGCGCTTAGCACAGATACGCAGTATTTT. This sequence encodes CASSLGLALSTDTQYF.

This rearrangement joins TRBV12-5 to TRBJ2-3, with 8 nucleotides matching TRBD2. Germline V gives CDR1 LGHNT, CDR2 FRNRAP. V gave up 5 bases and J gave up 2 bases; unmatched junction bases: 3. CDR3 length: 14 amino acids. The CDR3: CASGAGGDTDTQYF. CDR3 sequence (DNA): TGTGCTAGTGGTGCCGGGGGGGACACAGATACGCAGTATTTT.

The V call is TRBV3-1 (or the pseudogene TRBV3-2), the J call TRBJ1-6; D ambiguous. The CDR3 is made up of 15 amino acids. Germline CDR1 is LGHDT and CDR2 is YNNKEL (reference sequence). V was trimmed by 1 base and J by 10 bases, leaving 14 bases between them. The CDR3 reads CASSQGAVGGSPLHF. The DNA of the CDR3 is TGTGCCAGCAGCCAAGGGGCGGTCGGAGGGTCACCCCTCCACTTT.

The CDR3 DNA reads as TGTGCCAGCAGTGAAGCTCAACACGCGGGAGGAAAGACCCAGTACTTC. Amino acid sequence: CASSEAQHAGGKTQYF. The chain employs TRBV2 and TRBJ2-5; 8 positions agree with TRBD2. The CDR3 sequence is 16 residues long. Unmatched junction bases numbered 9, after V lost 0 bases and J lost 6 bases. In germline, CDR1 is SNHLY, CDR2 FYNNEI.

The rearrangement joins TRBV19 to TRBJ1-5; D is possibly TRBD1 (6 bases). V was pared by 1 base and J by 7 bases, with 11 bases between. The germline CDR1 and CDR2 sequences are LNHDA and SQIVND (reference sequence). The CDR3 covers 14 residues. CDR3: CASSIGQGYQPQHF. The CDR3 nucleotides read TGTGCCAGTAGTATAGGGCAGGGGTACCAGCCCCAGCATTTT.

The J gene is TRBJ2-7, the V gene TRBV7-2, with 14 positions matching TRBD2. With V trimmed by 5 bases and J by 2 bases, 8 bases remained unmatched. From germline, CDR1 is SGHTA and CDR2 FQGNSA. This CDR3 is built from 17 residues. The CDR3 is CASSAVGTSGSTYEQYF. The CDR3 bases are TGTGCCAGCAGCGCAGTAGGGACTAGCGGGAGTACCTACGAGCAGTACTTC.